Shown below are 2 T cell receptor beta chains from a single sample sequenced in a study of blood T cell repertoires in COVID-19. The assay was immunoSEQ multiplex PCR, and TCRdb's table has in-frame clones only and misses some. The data contain about 64,000 clones, 90% of them singletons. Sequencing was done on a sample of peripheral blood. The receptors stem from a woman aged 80 or over with active COVID-19.

The chain links TRBV6-5 to TRBJ1-4; D might be TRBD1 (5 bases). There are 14 residues in the CDR3. V lost 4 bases and J lost 4, with 10 bases in between. Germline V gives CDR1 MNHEY, CDR2 SVGAGI. The CDR3 nucleotides are TGTGCCAGCAGTTGGTCGGGGGTTAATGAAAAACTGTTTTTT. This encodes CASSWSGVNEKLFF.

About this clone: At one end the junction does not follow the germline gene, possibly because of a read error. V and J are TRBV6-5 and TRBJ2-5; 12 positions agree with TRBD2. Germline-derived CDR1 and CDR2 are MNHEY and SVGAGI. The CDR3 consists of 14 residues. The CDR3 spells CAGRTSGVQETQYF. The CDR3 region has the DNA TGTGCCGGCAGGACTAGCGGGGTACAAGAGACCCAGTACTTC.